This T cell receptor beta chain was captured by sequencing in a study of blood T cell repertoires in COVID-19. Looking at the study overall: Acute and convalescent COVID-19 samples came from the United States, Italy and Spain. T cells, B-cell-depleted T cells, or PBMCs provided the cDNA or gDNA that served as material.

Study processing details: For nucleated cells, counts were estimated from reference gene primer amplification. This table comes from immunoSEQ multiplex PCR, and its TCRdb copy is limited to in-frame clones, with some not included. For V, J and clone size, that table is used; D and trimming come from the DNA. The table records some 130,000 clones, over 60% of them present only once. The TCR sequence derives from a woman of 80 years or more with acute or convalescent COVID-19. Sequenced sample: peripheral blood.

The CDR3 region is CASSLGLADDNEQFF. The CDR3 coding sequence is TGCGCCAGCAGCCTCGGACTAGCGGATGACAATGAGCAGTTCTTC. The chain links TRBV4-3 to TRBJ2-1, with 10 bases that match TRBD2. The V gene end was trimmed by 4 bases and the J gene end by 5 bases; junction bases not matched to a gene: 5. The CDR3 covers 15 residues. Germline CDR1 LGHNA, CDR2 YSLEER.